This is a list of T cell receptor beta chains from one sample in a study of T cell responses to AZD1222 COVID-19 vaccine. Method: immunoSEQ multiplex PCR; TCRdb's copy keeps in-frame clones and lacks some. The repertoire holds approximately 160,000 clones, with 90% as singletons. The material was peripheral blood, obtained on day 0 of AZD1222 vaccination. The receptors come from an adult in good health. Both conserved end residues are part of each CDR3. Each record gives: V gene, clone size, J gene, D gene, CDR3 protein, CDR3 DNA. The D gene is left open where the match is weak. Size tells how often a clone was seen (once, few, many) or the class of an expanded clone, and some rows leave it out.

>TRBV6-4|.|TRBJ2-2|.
CASSEQGTGELFF
TGTGCCAGCAGTGAACAGGGCACCGGGGAGCTGTTTTTT
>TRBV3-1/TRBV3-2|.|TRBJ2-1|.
CASSRQRAPYNEQFF
TGTGCCAGCAGCCGTCAGCGGGCACCCTACAATGAGCAGTTCTTC
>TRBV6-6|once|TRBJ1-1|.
CASSYIDSPGTEAFF
TGTGCCAGCAGTTACATCGACTCTCCGGGGACTGAAGCTTTCTTT
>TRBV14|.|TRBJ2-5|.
CASSQDVREETQYF
TGTGCCAGCAGCCAAGACGTCAGGGAAGAGACCCAGTACTTC
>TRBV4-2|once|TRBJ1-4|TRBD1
CASSLQTGDTDEKLFF
TGTGCCAGCAGCCTTCAAACAGGGGATACGGATGAAAAACTGTTTTTT
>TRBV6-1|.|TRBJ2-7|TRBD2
CASSEAGGGRDEQYF
TGTGCCAGCAGTGAAGCGGGCGGGGGGCGAGACGAGCAGTACTTC
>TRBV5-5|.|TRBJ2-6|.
CASSPGDLHGANVLTF
TGTGCCAGCAGCCCCGGAGATTTGCACGGGGCCAACGTCCTGACTTTC
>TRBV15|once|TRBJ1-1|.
CATSRVLTDTEAFF
TGTGCCACCAGCAGAGTCCTTACGGACACTGAAGCTTTCTTT
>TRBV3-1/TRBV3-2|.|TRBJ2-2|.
CASRRGAGELFF
TGTGCCAGCAGAAGGGGGGCCGGGGAGCTGTTTTTT
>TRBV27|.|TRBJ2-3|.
CASRGGWGWVSTDTQYF
TGTGCCAGCAGGGGAGGTTGGGGCTGGGTAAGCACAGATACGCAGTATTTT
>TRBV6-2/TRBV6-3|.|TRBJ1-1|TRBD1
CASSRATGGVTEAFF
TGTGCCAGCAGCCGCGCGACAGGGGGTGTGACTGAAGCTTTCTTT
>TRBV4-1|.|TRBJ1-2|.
CASSQEVTALRGSGYTF
TGCGCCAGCAGCCAAGAAGTTACAGCCCTGAGGGGTAGTGGCTACACCTTC
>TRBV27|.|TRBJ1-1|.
CASSSGPVTEAFF
TGTGCCAGCAGTTCAGGACCTGTCACTGAAGCTTTCTTT
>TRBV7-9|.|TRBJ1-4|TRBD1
CASSLRQGPTNEKLFF
TGTGCCAGCAGCCTCAGACAGGGGCCAACTAATGAAAAACTGTTTTTT
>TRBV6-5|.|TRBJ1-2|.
CASSYDGLYGYTF
TGTGCCAGCAGTTACGACGGACTCTATGGCTACACCTTC
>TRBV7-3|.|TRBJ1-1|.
CASSLTSGAYTEAFF
TGTGCCAGCAGCCTCACATCAGGAGCGTACACTGAAGCTTTCTTT
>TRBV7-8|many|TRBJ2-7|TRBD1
CASSLSGTGVSTTYEQYF
TGTGCCAGCAGCTTAAGCGGGACAGGGGTGTCGACAACCTACGAGCAGTACTTC
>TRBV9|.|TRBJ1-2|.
CASSVDRADYGYTF
TGTGCCAGCAGCGTAGACCGGGCTGACTATGGCTACACCTTC
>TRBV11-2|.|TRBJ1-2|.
CASSPLKGRLDGYTF
TGTGCCAGCAGCCCTCTTAAGGGGCGGTTGGATGGCTACACCTTC
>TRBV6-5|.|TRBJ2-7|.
CASSYSAGLTYEQYF
TGTGCCAGCAGTTACTCGGCAGGGCTTACCTACGAGCAGTACTTC
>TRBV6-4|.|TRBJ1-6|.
CASSLTGDSPLHF
TGTGCCAGCAGTCTTACCGGAGATTCACCCCTCCACTTT
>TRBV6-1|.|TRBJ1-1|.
CASREHGSVLGTEAFF
TGTGCCAGCAGGGAACATGGGTCGGTACTTGGGACTGAAGCTTTCTTT
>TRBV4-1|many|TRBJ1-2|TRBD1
CASGDSYYGYTF
TGCGCCAGCGGGGACAGCTACTATGGCTACACCTTC
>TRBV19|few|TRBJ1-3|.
CASSFTGSAAGNTIYF
TGTGCCAGTAGTTTCACAGGGTCGGCAGCTGGAAACACCATATATTTT
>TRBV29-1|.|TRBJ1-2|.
CSVAGIGQNYGYTF
TGCAGCGTTGCAGGGATAGGACAGAACTATGGCTACACCTTC
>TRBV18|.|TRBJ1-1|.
CASSGQELSEAFF
TGTGCCAGCTCAGGGCAGGAGCTATCTGAAGCTTTCTTT
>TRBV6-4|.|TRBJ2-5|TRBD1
CASSVGTGGGQETQYF
TGTGCCAGCAGTGTTGGGACAGGGGGCGGTCAGGAGACCCAGTACTTC
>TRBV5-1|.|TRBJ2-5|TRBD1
CASSVQGARETQYF
TGCGCCAGCAGCGTTCAGGGGGCTAGGGAGACCCAGTACTTC
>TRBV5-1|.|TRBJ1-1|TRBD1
CASSLGQGPIMDEAFF
TGCGCCAGCAGCCTGGGACAGGGCCCTATTATGGATGAAGCTTTCTTT
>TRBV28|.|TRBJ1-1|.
CASSGRGTEAFF
TGTGCCAGCAGTGGCAGGGGCACTGAAGCTTTCTTT
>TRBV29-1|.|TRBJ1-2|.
CSVVGALYGYTF
TGCAGCGTTGTTGGGGCTCTCTATGGCTACACCTTC
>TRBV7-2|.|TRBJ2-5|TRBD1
CASSLIRDSLRQETQYF
TGTGCCAGCAGCTTAATACGGGACAGCCTACGTCAAGAGACCCAGTACTTC
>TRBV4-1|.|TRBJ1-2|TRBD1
CASSQDGQGYIPYGYTF
TGCGCCAGCAGCCAAGATGGACAGGGGTATATTCCCTATGGCTACACCTTC
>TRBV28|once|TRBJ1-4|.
CASSTGGKNEKLFF
TGTGCCAGCAGTACAGGCGGGAAAAATGAAAAACTGTTTTTT
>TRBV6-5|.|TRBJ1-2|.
CASSPATGYTF
TGTGCCAGCAGCCCCGCAACTGGCTACACCTTC
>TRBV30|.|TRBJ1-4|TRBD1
CAWSTTPGQGLEKLFF
TGTGCCTGGAGCACAACCCCGGGACAGGGGCTTGAAAAACTGTTTTTT
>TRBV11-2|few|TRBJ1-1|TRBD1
CASTTTSGGRTEAFF
TGTGCCAGCACCACCACCTCAGGGGGGAGGACTGAAGCTTTCTTT
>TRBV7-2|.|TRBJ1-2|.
CASSSKTGPYGYTF
TGTGCCAGCAGCTCAAAGACAGGTCCCTATGGCTACACCTTC
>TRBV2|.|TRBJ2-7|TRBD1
CASSVLDRGKYEQYF
TGTGCCAGCAGTGTCCTGGACAGGGGGAAGTACGAGCAGTACTTC
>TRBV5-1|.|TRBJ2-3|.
CASSLGLSTDTQYF
TGCGCCAGCAGCCTGGGACTGAGCACAGATACGCAGTATTTT
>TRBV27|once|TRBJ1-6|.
CASSQGPLPSYNSPLHF
TGTGCCAGCAGTCAGGGACCGCTCCCCTCCTATAATTCACCCCTCCACTTT
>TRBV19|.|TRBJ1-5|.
CASSIDRTENQPQHF
TGTGCCAGTAGTATAGATAGGACCGAGAATCAGCCCCAGCATTTT
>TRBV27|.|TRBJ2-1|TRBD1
CASSLGLRGGGYNEQFF
TGTGCCAGCAGTTTAGGGTTAAGAGGGGGCGGCTACAATGAGCAGTTCTTC
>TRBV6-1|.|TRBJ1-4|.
CASSERQPGNVNEKLFF
TGTGCCAGCAGTGAGAGACAGCCGGGGAATGTGAATGAAAAACTGTTTTTT
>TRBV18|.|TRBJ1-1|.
CASSPQRPGQPAAEAFF
TGTGCCAGCTCACCACAACGACCGGGCCAGCCGGCAGCTGAAGCTTTCTTT
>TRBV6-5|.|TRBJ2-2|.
CASSYWATGTGELFF
TGTGCCAGCAGTTACTGGGCCACGGGGACCGGGGAGCTGTTTTTT
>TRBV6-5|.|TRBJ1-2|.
CASSSYRASRGGYTF
TGTGCCAGCAGTTCTTACCGGGCCTCGAGGGGTGGCTACACCTTC
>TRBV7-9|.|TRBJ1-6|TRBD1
CASSSLLQTGGRYNSPLHF
TGTGCCAGCAGCTCCCTACTTCAGACAGGGGGCCGCTATAATTCACCCCTCCACTTT
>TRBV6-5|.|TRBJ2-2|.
CASSYAAGTSTGELFF
TGTGCCAGCAGTTACGCGGCAGGGACCTCCACCGGGGAGCTGTTTTTT
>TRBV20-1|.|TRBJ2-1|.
CSAGTYNEQFF
TGCAGTGCTGGGACCTACAATGAGCAGTTCTTC
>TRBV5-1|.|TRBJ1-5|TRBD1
CASSQWTGLNQPQHF
TGCGCCAGCAGCCAGTGGACAGGCCTCAATCAGCCCCAGCATTTT
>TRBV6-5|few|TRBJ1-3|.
CASNRVQGQGNTIYF
TGTGCCAGCAATAGGGTGCAGGGGCAAGGAAACACCATATATTTT
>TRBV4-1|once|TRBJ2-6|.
CASSQEVRHSGANVLTF
TGCGCCAGCAGCCAAGAAGTCCGACACTCTGGGGCCAACGTCCTGACTTTC
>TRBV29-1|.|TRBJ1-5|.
CSVEGDSYNQPQHF
TGCAGCGTTGAAGGCGACAGCTACAATCAGCCCCAGCATTTT
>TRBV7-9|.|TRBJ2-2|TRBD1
CASSPIRQGVYTGELFF
TGTGCCAGCAGCCCCATCCGACAGGGGGTGTACACCGGGGAGCTGTTTTTT